The rows below give T cell receptor beta chains drawn from one sample of a study of breast tumors, draining lymph nodes, adjacent tissues. TCRdb re-analysed the multiplex PCR reads in MiXCR, keeping a single row per CDR3 protein. The sample has 200,000 or so distinct CDR3 sequences; roughly 29% are singletons. Material for sequencing was axillary lymph node tissue. The receptors here all came from a female donor with breast cancer. Some clones in this sample may be carry-over from other donors' samples. Both conserved end residues are part of each CDR3. Each record gives: CDR3 DNA, CDR3 protein, V gene, J gene, clone size, D gene. D genes are given only for firm matches. The listing skips clone size in some rows; elsewhere it reads once, few, many or a size class.

cdr3_nt: TGTGCCAGCAGCTTACTGGCTGGCTACACCTTC
cdr3_aa: CASSLLAGYTF
v_call: TRBV7-9
j_call: TRBJ1-2
clone_size: many
d_call: -

cdr3_nt: TGCAGTGCAAGACACGGGACTAGCGGGAGTGAAAAACTGTTTTTT
cdr3_aa: CSARHGTSGSEKLFF
v_call: TRBV20-1
j_call: TRBJ1-4
clone_size: -
d_call: -

cdr3_nt: TGTGCCAGCAGTCCATTCACGGGACGGCAGGGGACCTATAGCAATCAGCCCCAGCATTTT
cdr3_aa: CASSPFTGRQGTYSNQPQHF
v_call: TRBV6-1
j_call: TRBJ1-5
clone_size: many
d_call: -

cdr3_nt: TGTGCCAGCAGGAGGGGACCCAACGGAGCAGATACGCAGTATTTT
cdr3_aa: CASRRGPNGADTQYF
v_call: TRBV5-6
j_call: TRBJ2-3
clone_size: many
d_call: -

cdr3_nt: TGTGCCAGCAGTCGGAGACAGGGGACAGGTCAGCCCCAGCATTTT
cdr3_aa: CASSRRQGTGQPQHF
v_call: TRBV27
j_call: TRBJ1-5
clone_size: -
d_call: TRBD1

cdr3_nt: TGCAGCGTCCAAGCCTTAGCGGGGACCTACAATGAAAAACTGTTTTTT
cdr3_aa: CSVQALAGTYNEKLFF
v_call: TRBV29-1
j_call: TRBJ1-4
clone_size: -
d_call: -

cdr3_nt: TGTGCCAGCCGCGGGGAGCTTTATGGCTACACCTTC
cdr3_aa: CASRGELYGYTF
v_call: TRBV28
j_call: TRBJ1-2
clone_size: many
d_call: -

cdr3_nt: TGTGCCTGGAGTGTCTCAGGGGTCTACACCTTC
cdr3_aa: CAWSVSGVYTF
v_call: TRBV30
j_call: TRBJ1-2
clone_size: many
d_call: -

cdr3_nt: TGTGCCAGCAGCTTGGACAGGAGCACAGATACGCAGTATTTT
cdr3_aa: CASSLDRSTDTQYF
v_call: TRBV11-2
j_call: TRBJ2-3
clone_size: many
d_call: TRBD1

cdr3_nt: TGTGCCAGTAGTATATCTCCCCGTTACTCCTACAATGAGCAGTTCTTC
cdr3_aa: CASSISPRYSYNEQFF
v_call: TRBV19
j_call: TRBJ2-1
clone_size: many
d_call: -

cdr3_nt: TGCGCCAGCATTCCGGGGAAGAAGTTCTTC
cdr3_aa: CASIPGKKFF
v_call: TRBV6-1
j_call: TRBJ2-1
clone_size: -
d_call: -

cdr3_nt: TGTGCCTGGAGTGTACGGCTGGGGGACACCATATATTTT
cdr3_aa: CAWSVRLGDTIYF
v_call: TRBV30
j_call: TRBJ1-3
clone_size: many
d_call: -

cdr3_nt: TGTGCCAGTAGTATAGAGGGGACAGGGAGCGAGCAGTACTTC
cdr3_aa: CASSIEGTGSEQYF
v_call: TRBV19
j_call: TRBJ2-7
clone_size: -
d_call: TRBD1

cdr3_nt: TGTGCCAGCAGTTTTGGGGCGGGAGGGCGGCGGGAGCAGTACTTC
cdr3_aa: CASSFGAGGRREQYF
v_call: TRBV28
j_call: TRBJ2-7
clone_size: few
d_call: TRBD2

cdr3_nt: TGCAGCGTCCAGACACCCAGGGGTAGTGAAAAACTGTTTTTT
cdr3_aa: CSVQTPRGSEKLFF
v_call: TRBV29-1
j_call: TRBJ1-4
clone_size: many
d_call: -

cdr3_nt: TGTGCCAGTAGTAGGTTAGAGGGAAAGAACACTGAAGCTTTCTTT
cdr3_aa: CASSRLEGKNTEAFF
v_call: TRBV19
j_call: TRBJ1-1
clone_size: -
d_call: -

cdr3_nt: TGTGCCTGGACAGAGCGGGGGAGCACAGATACGCAGTATTTT
cdr3_aa: CAWTERGSTDTQYF
v_call: TRBV30
j_call: TRBJ2-3
clone_size: many
d_call: TRBD2

cdr3_nt: TGCAGTGCTAGTTTAGGTATCTACGAGCAGTACTTC
cdr3_aa: CSASLGIYEQYF
v_call: TRBV20-1
j_call: TRBJ2-7
clone_size: many
d_call: -

cdr3_nt: TGTGCCAGCAGCAACCGACTAACCAATGAGCAGTTCTTC
cdr3_aa: CASSNRLTNEQFF
v_call: TRBV7-6
j_call: TRBJ2-1
clone_size: many
d_call: -

cdr3_nt: TGTGCCAGCAGTCACTCTGTCCTAGCGGGAGATTATGAGCAGTTCTTC
cdr3_aa: CASSHSVLAGDYEQFF
v_call: TRBV6-5
j_call: TRBJ2-1
clone_size: few
d_call: TRBD2

cdr3_nt: TGTGCCAGCAGCCCCTCCCCGGTGTCGGGGCAGGGTGGTTTCTTT
cdr3_aa: CASSPSPVSGQGGFF
v_call: TRBV7-2
j_call: TRBJ1-1
clone_size: few
d_call: -

cdr3_nt: TGTGCCAGCAGCGCCCAAGGACAGGGGGCAGGCTACACCTTC
cdr3_aa: CASSAQGQGAGYTF
v_call: TRBV9
j_call: TRBJ1-2
clone_size: -
d_call: TRBD1

cdr3_nt: TGTGCCACCAGCAGAGCCGGGACTAGCTCCTACGAGCAGTACTTC
cdr3_aa: CATSRAGTSSYEQYF
v_call: TRBV15
j_call: TRBJ2-7
clone_size: -
d_call: TRBD2

cdr3_nt: TGTGCCAGCAGTGACCCGTGGGGCTCGGGCACTGAAGCTTTCTTT
cdr3_aa: CASSDPWGSGTEAFF
v_call: TRBV6-1
j_call: TRBJ1-1
clone_size: -
d_call: -

cdr3_nt: TGTGCCAGCAGTCCGACAGGGGGCGGCGAGCAGTACTTC
cdr3_aa: CASSPTGGGEQYF
v_call: TRBV6-5
j_call: TRBJ2-7
clone_size: many
d_call: TRBD1

cdr3_nt: TGCAGTGCTAGATCCGGGACTACGGGCACAGATACGCAGTATTTT
cdr3_aa: CSARSGTTGTDTQYF
v_call: TRBV20-1
j_call: TRBJ2-3
clone_size: -
d_call: TRBD2

cdr3_nt: TGTGCCAGCAGACCACTAGCGGGGGGCTCCTATGGCTACACCTTC
cdr3_aa: CASRPLAGGSYGYTF
v_call: TRBV4-2
j_call: TRBJ1-2
clone_size: -
d_call: -

cdr3_nt: TGCAGTGCCCCGGGACTAGCATCCACAGATACGCAGTATTTT
cdr3_aa: CSAPGLASTDTQYF
v_call: TRBV20-1
j_call: TRBJ2-3
clone_size: many
d_call: TRBD2

cdr3_nt: TGCAGTGCTAGAGAGGGGGCAGGGGCGGCCTACGAGCAGTACTTC
cdr3_aa: CSAREGAGAAYEQYF
v_call: TRBV20-1
j_call: TRBJ2-7
clone_size: many
d_call: -

cdr3_nt: TGTGCCAGCAGCCAAGGTAGCGGGGGCTCAAACTACGCGCAGTACTTC
cdr3_aa: CASSQGSGGSNYAQYF
v_call: TRBV14
j_call: TRBJ2-7
clone_size: -
d_call: TRBD2

cdr3_nt: TGTGCCAGCAGCTTAGTTAGCGGGGGGTTCAATGAGCAGTTCTTC
cdr3_aa: CASSLVSGGFNEQFF
v_call: TRBV11-2
j_call: TRBJ2-1
clone_size: -
d_call: TRBD2

cdr3_nt: TGTGCCAGCAGCCCTGGACTAGCGGGAGCTCGCACAGATACGCAGTATTTT
cdr3_aa: CASSPGLAGARTDTQYF
v_call: TRBV7-9
j_call: TRBJ2-3
clone_size: many
d_call: TRBD2

cdr3_nt: TGTGCCAGCTCACCACCCGCAGTGAACACTGAAGCTTTCTTT
cdr3_aa: CASSPPAVNTEAFF
v_call: TRBV18
j_call: TRBJ1-1
clone_size: -
d_call: -

cdr3_nt: TGCAGCGTCCGGGACCTCAGCACAGATACGCCGTATTTT
cdr3_aa: CSVRDLSTDTPYF
v_call: TRBV29-1
j_call: TRBJ2-3
clone_size: -
d_call: -

cdr3_nt: TGTGCCTGCAGCCTAAACACAGGGACTCTTTCACCCCTCCGCTTT
cdr3_aa: CACSLNTGTLSPLRF
v_call: TRBV7-2
j_call: TRBJ1-6
clone_size: -
d_call: -

cdr3_nt: TGTGCCAGCACCCTAGGACTAGCGGGAACCTACGAGCAGTACTTC
cdr3_aa: CASTLGLAGTYEQYF
v_call: TRBV7-2
j_call: TRBJ2-7
clone_size: many
d_call: TRBD2

cdr3_nt: TGTGCCAGCAGTTTTAGTTGTGGCCGAAGAAAACAGGGCCTTCGGTCTGGGGCCAACGTCCTGACTTTC
cdr3_aa: CASSFSCGRRKQGLRSGANVLTF
v_call: TRBV12-3/TRBV12-4
j_call: TRBJ2-6
clone_size: many
d_call: -

cdr3_nt: TGTGCCAGCTGGGGACAGGGGTACGAGCAGTACTTC
cdr3_aa: CASWGQGYEQYF
v_call: TRBV6-4
j_call: TRBJ2-7
clone_size: -
d_call: TRBD1

cdr3_nt: TGTGCCAGCAGACCACGGACGGCTCGGGCCTACGAGCAGTACTTC
cdr3_aa: CASRPRTARAYEQYF
v_call: TRBV6-5
j_call: TRBJ2-7
clone_size: -
d_call: -

cdr3_nt: TGTGCCAGCGGACCCGGACTAGGAACAGATACGCAGTATTTT
cdr3_aa: CASGPGLGTDTQYF
v_call: TRBV2
j_call: TRBJ2-3
clone_size: few
d_call: TRBD2

cdr3_nt: TGTGCCAGCACTCAGGGAGACAGGGGGATCAATGAGCAGTTCTTC
cdr3_aa: CASTQGDRGINEQFF
v_call: TRBV2
j_call: TRBJ2-1
clone_size: many
d_call: TRBD1

cdr3_nt: TGTGCCAGCAGTGAAAGGTCCTCAGGGTGGCGAGGCTATGGCTACACCTTC
cdr3_aa: CASSERSSGWRGYGYTF
v_call: TRBV6-1
j_call: TRBJ1-2
clone_size: many
d_call: -

cdr3_nt: TGTGCAACCGTAGCGGGAGGGGGCACAGATACGCAGTATTTT
cdr3_aa: CATVAGGGTDTQYF
v_call: TRBV9
j_call: TRBJ2-3
clone_size: -
d_call: TRBD2

cdr3_nt: TGCAGCGTTGAAGATCTGGGGCCCCGTGAAGCTTTCTTT
cdr3_aa: CSVEDLGPREAFF
v_call: TRBV29-1
j_call: TRBJ1-1
clone_size: -
d_call: -

cdr3_nt: TGCAGTGCTAGAGATACTAATACCGGGGGCCAGCCCTACGAGCAGTACTTC
cdr3_aa: CSARDTNTGGQPYEQYF
v_call: TRBV20-1
j_call: TRBJ2-7
clone_size: -
d_call: -

cdr3_nt: TGCAGTGCTAGAGATCGAGCAGGGCTCTACGAGCAGTACTTC
cdr3_aa: CSARDRAGLYEQYF
v_call: TRBV20-1
j_call: TRBJ2-7
clone_size: many
d_call: -

cdr3_nt: TGTGCCAGCAGTCACTCGTCAGGGTTTAATGACGAGCAGTACTTC
cdr3_aa: CASSHSSGFNDEQYF
v_call: TRBV6-5
j_call: TRBJ2-7
clone_size: many
d_call: -